The 29 T cell receptor beta chains reported below all come from one sample, sequenced in a study of beta chain features in type 1 diabetes. General study findings and limits: Type 1 diabetes patients had TCRB CDR3s that were shorter (moderately but significantly so) in all four CD4+ subsets.

These receptors lack a known antigen. Investigators reverse transcribed all isolated RNA, so they sequenced expressed TCRB transcripts. TCRdb's copy holds only in-frame clones and misses some; the assay was immunoSEQ multiplex PCR. Of approximately 170,000 clones in the sample, approximately 8.4% are singletons; the top ten hold under 0.55%. Sequencing used central memory CD4+ T cells from blood. The receptors here all came from a man aged 18 to 29 with type 1 diabetes.

The chain is built from TRBV28 and TRBJ1-2; possible D gene TRBD1, 5 bases. V lost 8 bases, J lost 7 bases, and 20 bases lay in between. Germline CDR1 MDHEN, CDR2 SYDVKM. CDR3 size: 14 residues. In DNA, the CDR3 is TGTGCCAGCGCGTCCACCCTCGGGGGGTCTGGCTACACCTTC. The encoded protein is CASASTLGGSGYTF.

The rearrangement joins TRBV28 to TRBJ1-1; D is possibly TRBD1 (6 bases). The CDR3 is made up of 19 amino acids. Trimming stripped 3 bases from V and 1 base from J, with 24 bases between. The germline CDR1 and CDR2 sequences are MDHEN and SYDVKM. CDR3 in amino acids: CASSFRRSPAGTRNTEAFF. The CDR3 DNA reads TGTGCCAGCAGTTTTCGTCGGAGCCCTGCCGGGACAAGGAACACTGAAGCTTTCTTT.

In its sample, this clone was seen a few times. CDR3 sequence: CASSLGASGSGQETQYF. In DNA form, the CDR3 reads TGTGCCAGCAGCTTAGGGGCTAGCGGGAGTGGTCAGGAGACCCAGTACTTC. This chain joins TRBV7-2 and TRBJ2-5, with 10 bases matching TRBD2. The CDR3 is 17 amino acids. V shed 1 base and J 5 bases; nucleotides not matched to a gene: 10. The germline CDR1 and CDR2 sequences are SGHTA and FQGNSA.

V gene TRBV7-2 combines with J gene TRBJ2-1; 9 bases align to TRBD2. This CDR3 is 15 amino acids long. The germline gives CDR1 SGHTA, CDR2 FQGNSA. The J segment lost 5 bases and the V segment lost 2 bases, leaving 4 bases of the junction unmatched. The CDR3 DNA reads as TGTGCCAGCAGCTTAAGTAGCGGGGGCCACAATGAGCAGTTCTTC. Protein: CASSLSSGGHNEQFF. The full variable domain, rest sourced from reference TRBV7-2 and TRBJ2-1, is GAGVSQSPSNKVTEKGKDVELRCDPISGHTALYWYRQSLGQGLEFLIYFQGNSAPDKSGLPSDRFSAERTGGSVSTLTIQRTQQEDSAVYLCASSLSSGGHNEQFFGPGTRLTVL.

The rearrangement joins TRBV18 to TRBJ1-5, with 7 bases that match TRBD1. The V gene's germline CDR1 is KGHSH and CDR2 LQKENI. The CDR3 has 14 amino acids. The trim removed 3 bases at V and 2 bases at J, leaving 1 base unmatched. CDR3: CASSPDRGNQPQHF. The CDR3 bases are TGTGCCAGCTCACCCGACAGGGGCAATCAGCCCCAGCATTTT.

This clone occurred a few times. The V and J genes are TRBV5-4 and TRBJ2-5, with 8 bases identical to TRBD1. CDR1 SGHNT and CDR2 YYREEE come from the germline V gene (reference sequence). The CDR3 runs to 15 residues. V gave up 5 bases and J gave up 4 bases; unmatched junction bases: 10. For the CDR3, the DNA is TGTGCCAGCAGTACTGGACAGGGCCTACGAGAGACCCAGTACTTC. Protein sequence: CASSTGQGLRETQYF. The entire variable domain, with the rest obtained from reference TRBV5-4 and TRBJ2-5, is as follows: ETGVTQSPTHLIKTRGQQVTLRCSSQSGHNTVSWYQQALGQGPQFIFQYYREEENGRGNFPPRFSGLQFPNYSSELNVNALELDDSALYLCASSTGQGLRETQYFGPGTRLLVL.

The rearrangement joins TRBV7-2 to TRBJ2-1; possibly TRBD2 for D (7 bases). CDR3 length: 16 amino acids. Germline V gene lookup returns CDR1 SGHTA and CDR2 FQGNSA. The V gene lost 3 bases and the J gene lost 2 bases, with 14 bases spanning the gap. CDR3 nucleotides: TGTGCCAGCAGCTTCCTTAGGGGGGGGCCCTACAATGAGCAGTTCTTC. Protein product: CASSFLRGGPYNEQFF.

This clone has only a few counts. J is TRBJ2-7 and V is TRBV5-1; possible D gene TRBD1, 6 bases. V was trimmed by 4 bases and J by 0 bases, leaving 14 bases between them. This CDR3 region has 15 residues. Per the germline V gene, CDR1 is SGHRS and CDR2 is YFSETQ. The CDR3 coding sequence is TGCGCCAGCAGCCCCAGGGGTTGGGGCTCCTACGAGCAGTACTTC. Its protein product is CASSPRGWGSYEQYF.

This clone has a handful of counts. CDR3 sequence: CASSLYDGGLEQYF. CDR3 in DNA: TGTGCCAGCAGCCTCTATGACGGTGGGCTCGAGCAGTACTTC. The chain has TRBV7-2 and TRBJ2-7; the D is unclear. This CDR3 comprises 14 residues. Looked up from germline, CDR1 is SGHTA and CDR2 is FQGNSA. V lost 5 bases and J 6 bases, leaving 17 bases between the germline ends.

This clone has just a few counts. The chain combines TRBV28 with TRBJ2-1, with TRBD1 identical over 8 bases. The germline V gene encodes CDR1 MDHEN and CDR2 SYDVKM. V lost 6 bases, J lost 0 bases, and 16 bases stayed unmatched. The CDR3 is 19 amino acids. CDR3 in DNA: TGTGCCAGCAGCTTACGGAAGGGACAGGCGACTGCCTCCTACAATGAGCAGTTCTTC. This sequence encodes CASSLRKGQATASYNEQFF. The full variable domain, rest sourced from reference TRBV28 and TRBJ2-1, is DVKVTQSSRYLVKRTGEKVFLECVQDMDHENMFWYRQDPGLGLRLIYFSYDVKMKEKGDIPEGYSVSREKKERFSLILESASTNQTSMYLCASSLRKGQATASYNEQFFGPGTRLTVL.

The chain carries TRBV25-1 and TRBJ2-7; tentatively, D is TRBD2 (6 bases). This CDR3 region has 13 residues. In germline, CDR1 is MGHDK, CDR2 SYGVNS. V lost 1 base and J lost 2, with 6 bases in between. The CDR3 reads CASSESGAYEQYF. The CDR3 nucleotides read TGTGCCAGCAGTGAATCGGGGGCCTACGAGCAGTACTTC.

This clone was picked up a small number of times. The CDR3, as DNA: TGTGCCATCAGTGAGGCACAGGGGGAAACTTTCTTT. Translated: CAISEAQGETFF. The gene calls are TRBV10-3 and TRBJ1-1; 8 bases are shared with TRBD1. From germline, CDR1 is ENHRY and CDR2 SYGVKD. The length of the CDR3 is 12 residues. The V gene end was trimmed by 2 bases and the J gene end by 12 bases; junction bases not matched to a gene: 5.

The chain has TRBV28 and TRBJ2-5; 9 bases fit TRBD1. The last part of the DNA fits TRBJ2-7 better; the J call may be wrong. The CDR3 spans 13 residues. Germline values: CDR1 MDHEN, CDR2 SYDVKM. The CDR3 bases are TGTGCCAGCAGTTCCCGGGACAGGGACGAGCAGTACTTC. Its protein is CASSSRDRDEQYF.

This clone was picked up a small number of times. J is TRBJ2-1 and V is TRBV11-2; 10 bases are a match to TRBD1. J gave up 3 bases and V 5 bases, and 4 bases lay outside the gene matches. This CDR3 spans 15 amino acids. Germline CDR1 reads SGHAT; CDR2 reads FQNNGV. The CDR3 region has the DNA TGTGCCAGCAGCCTCGACAGGGGGCTCTACAATGAGCAGTTCTTC. Translation: CASSLDRGLYNEQFF.

The V call is TRBV27, the J call TRBJ2-7; the D gene is possibly TRBD1 (6 bases). V was shortened by 5 bases and J by 3 bases, with 17 bases between the two germline ends. Germline V gives CDR1 MNHEY, CDR2 SMNVEV (reference sequence). CDR3 size: 15 residues. The CDR3: CASSSNRDTRYEQYF. Here the CDR3 DNA reads TGTGCCAGCAGTAGTAACAGGGATACGCGCTACGAGCAGTACTTC.

This chain connects TRBV18 to TRBJ2-5; 7 positions agree with TRBD1. Germline trimming cut 1 base from V and 2 bases from J; bases unmatched to any gene: 1. The CDR3 contains 14 residues. The germline V gene encodes CDR1 KGHSH and CDR2 LQKENI. CDR3 bases: TGTGCCAGCTCACCACTGACAGGGCAAGAGACCCAGTACTTC. Translating gives CASSPLTGQETQYF.

The CDR3 spells CASSSPGLVEDTQYF. For the CDR3, the DNA is TGTGCCAGCAGCTCCCCGGGACTAGTAGAAGATACGCAGTATTTT. The V and J genes are TRBV5-4 and TRBJ2-3; 8 bases fit TRBD2. Germline lookup yields CDR1 SGHNT and CDR2 YYREEE (reference sequence). The V and J ends lost 3 bases and 5 bases, in that order; junction bases with no gene match: 8. The CDR3 is 15 residues long.

This clone has a handful of counts. The J gene is TRBJ2-1, the V gene TRBV11-2, with D possibly matching TRBD1 (6 bases). Germline-derived CDR1 and CDR2 are SGHAT and FQNNGV. Trimming cost V 3 bases and J 4 bases, with 7 bases left between them. The CDR3 has 13 amino acids. CDR3 nucleotides: TGTGCCAGCAGCTTTACAGGGTACAATGAGCAGTTCTTC. The encoded protein is CASSFTGYNEQFF.

This clone was observed a handful of times. V usage is TRBV7-6 and J usage is TRBJ2-6; D is undetermined. Germline values: CDR1 SGHVS, CDR2 FNYEAQ. The ends were cut back, 2 bases at V and 4 bases at J, with 6 bases in the middle. The CDR3 consists of 14 residues. The CDR3 DNA reads as TGTGCCAGCAGCTTAATGTCAGGGGCCAACGTCCTGACTTTC. Protein: CASSLMSGANVLTF.

The chain combines TRBV11-2 with TRBJ2-5; TRBD2 is a possible D gene (5 bases). Per germline, CDR1 SGHAT and CDR2 FQNNGV. The CDR3 contains 14 residues. V lost 8 bases to trimming and J lost 7 bases, with 20 bases between them. The DNA for the CDR3 is TGTGCCAGCCGTCCGGTAGGAGCGGTGGGGACCCAGTACTTC. Translated, it gives CASRPVGAVGTQYF.

Only a few counts were recorded for this clone. As DNA, the CDR3 is TGTGCCATCAGTGAGTCGAACTCGTCGGGGGTTCCGCAGTATTTT. Translating it yields CAISESNSSGVPQYF. V usage is TRBV10-3 and J usage is TRBJ2-3; weak D call: TRBD2 (6 bases). The V and J ends lost 0 bases and 10 bases respectively, with 17 bases between them. Germline CDR1 is ENHRY and CDR2 is SYGVKD. The CDR3 is 15 residues long.

This clone was seen more than once but under ten times. The V call is TRBV5-1, the J call TRBJ2-7, with a weak D call TRBD2 (5 bases). Deletions cut 5 bases from V and 6 bases from J, with 12 bases between. The CDR3 has 12 residues. Per the germline V gene, CDR1 is SGHRS and CDR2 is YFSETQ. As DNA, the CDR3 is TGCGCCAGCAGGCGAGAAGGAGGCGAGCAGTACTTC. Its translation: CASRREGGEQYF.

The genes are TRBV5-1 and TRBJ2-4, with TRBD2 matching over 8 bases. V lost 2 bases to trimming and J lost 8 bases; unmatched junction nucleotides: 6. CDR1 is SGHRS and CDR2 is YFSETQ in the germline V gene. The CDR3 runs 14 residues. CDR3 DNA sequence: TGCGCCAGCAGCTTCGGGGGGGCGGAGGACATTCAGTACTTC. It yields the protein CASSFGGAEDIQYF.

The table lists this clone with a few counts. The rearrangement joins TRBV28 to TRBJ2-4, with 8 bases aligning to TRBD1. V lost 5 bases, J lost 1 base, and 4 bases stayed unmatched. CDR1 and CDR2 (germline): MDHEN, SYDVKM. The CDR3 is 15 residues long. CDR3 sequence (DNA): TGTGCCAGCAGTAAAACAGGGGGGGCCAAAAACATTCAGTACTTC. It translates to CASSKTGGAKNIQYF.

V and J are TRBV7-9 and TRBJ2-7, with TRBD1 identical over 11 bases. CDR1 SEHNR and CDR2 FQNEAQ come from the germline V gene (reference sequence). With 5 bases clipped from V and 6 bases from J, the junction kept 9 bases outside the gene matches. CDR3 length: 15 amino acids. The CDR3 loop is CASSPTPGQGAEQYF. The CDR3 nucleotides read TGTGCCAGCAGCCCCACACCAGGACAGGGGGCCGAGCAGTACTTC. Full variable domain (remainder filled in from reference TRBV7-9 and TRBJ2-7): DTGVSQNPRHKITKRGQNVTFRCDPISEHNRLYWYRQTLGQGPEFLTYFQNEAQLEKSRLLSDRFSAERPKGSFSTLEIQRTEQGDSAMYLCASSPTPGQGAEQYFGPGTRLTVT.

The chain uses TRBV4-1 and TRBJ2-5, with D possibly being TRBD1 (5 bases). V was cut by 1 base and J by 5 bases, with 14 bases left in between. This CDR3 spans 15 amino acids. The germline CDR1 and CDR2 sequences are MGHRA and YSYEKL. CDR3 residues: CASSQGLGVAETQYF. CDR3 bases: TGCGCCAGCAGCCAAGGGTTAGGGGTTGCGGAGACCCAGTACTTC.

The chain has TRBV5-1 and TRBJ2-5; D possibly corresponds to TRBD2 (5 bases). In germline, CDR1 is SGHRS, CDR2 YFSETQ. Deletions cut 3 bases from V and 3 bases from J, with 12 bases between. This CDR3 comprises 14 residues. The CDR3 reads CASSSSGNEETQYF. The CDR3 DNA sequence: TGCGCCAGCAGCTCCTCCGGGAACGAAGAGACCCAGTACTTC.

The chain couples TRBV28 to TRBJ1-5; D is unclear. V lost 3 bases and J lost 10, with 10 bases in between. Germline CDR1 is MDHEN and CDR2 is SYDVKM. The CDR3 consists of 12 residues. CDR3 protein: CASSFRVLPQHF. The CDR3 region has the DNA TGTGCCAGCAGTTTCCGGGTTCTACCCCAGCATTTT. The full variable domain, with the rest looked up from reference TRBV28 and TRBJ1-5, is DVKVTQSSRYLVKRTGEKVFLECVQDMDHENMFWYRQDPGLGLRLIYFSYDVKMKEKGDIPEGYSVSREKKERFSLILESASTNQTSMYLCASSFRVLPQHFGDGTRLSIL.

The CDR3 loop is CASSPPTSGGSYEQYF. Here the CDR3 DNA reads TGTGCCAGCTCACCACCAACTAGCGGGGGCTCCTACGAGCAGTACTTC. The J gene is TRBJ2-7, the V gene TRBV18; the match to TRBD2 covers 11 bases. The J segment lost 0 bases and the V segment lost 0 bases, leaving 1 base of the junction unmatched. There are 16 residues in the CDR3. In germline, CDR1 is KGHSH, CDR2 LQKENI.